This T cell receptor beta chain originates from a study of T-cell reconstitution after alpha-beta-depleted transplantation in children. General study findings and limits: Reportedly, only several hundred clones from non-depleted graft cells drove alpha-beta T-cell counts at about two months. There were some patients whose high TCRbeta diversity at day 60 came from surviving recipient T cells and thymic progenitors.

For TCRbeta, the library was prepared with unique molecular identifiers. MiXCR was run by TCRdb on the PCR reads, yielding one entry per CDR3 protein. The table lists hundreds of thousands of distinct CDR3 sequences, roughly a sixth of them singletons. CDR1 is KGHSH and CDR2 is LQKENI in the germline V gene. The CDR3 loop spans 13 amino acids. The ends lost 3 bases at V and 6 bases at J; junction bases unmatched: 5. Concerning this clonotype: Its antigen is as yet unknown.

The chain employs TRBV18 and TRBJ2-7, with 7 bases fitting TRBD1. Source: PBMCs, mostly from graft donor cells, taken 360 days after TCRalphabeta/CD19-depleted stem cell transplant. The TCR originated in a male patient between 2 and 10 years old who had a stem cell transplant for acute lymphoblastic leukemia, so the T cells may come from the graft donor. CDR3 residues: CASSPVTGTEQYF. The DNA of the CDR3 is TGTGCCAGCTCACCCGTGACAGGGACCGAGCAGTACTTC.